One and the same sample provided the 18 T cell receptor beta chains below, sequenced in a study of cytomegalovirus exposure and HLA in healthy donors. The PCR had 60 Vbeta and 13 Jbeta primers. Using immunoSEQ multiplex PCR, the repertoire was profiled, and TCRdb retains in-frame clones only, with some absent. The sample holds some 150,000 clones; over 60% are singletons and the top ten take over 2.5%. The specimen was PBMCs. The receptors come from a woman younger than 45 in good health and CMV-seropositive.

The chain joins TRBV10-2 to TRBJ1-1; 8 bases align to TRBD1. CDR1 is WSHSY and CDR2 is SAAADI in the germline V gene. Trimming took 6 bases from V and 1 from J; bases not matched to a gene: 4. This CDR3 is built from 14 residues. As DNA, the CDR3 is TGCGCCAGCAGGGACAGGGAAGGGAACACTGAAGCTTTCTTT. This sequence encodes CASRDREGNTEAFF.

In its sample, this clone was seen a few times. CDR3 residues: CASSPTGGSPYF. The CDR3 region has the DNA TGTGCCAGCAGCCCGACGGGTGGGTCTCCGTACTTC. The rearrangement uses TRBV11-2 and TRBJ2-7; no reliable D call. Trimming pared 5 bases from V and 12 bases from J, leaving 17 bases between. Germline values: CDR1 SGHAT, CDR2 FQNNGV. This CDR3 spans 12 amino acids.

This chain uses TRBV5-1 with TRBJ2-1, with 7 bases identical to TRBD1. CDR1 and CDR2 (germline): SGHRS, YFSETQ. V was clipped by 4 bases and J by 1 base; unmatched bases: 8. The CDR3 has 16 residues. DNA of the CDR3: TGCGCCAGCAGCCGTACCGGGACAGCGTCCTACAATGAGCAGTTCTTC. It is translated as CASSRTGTASYNEQFF.

Turning to this clone: Other DNA sequences from this sample encode an identical CDR3 as well. This chain links TRBV5-1 with TRBJ2-7; the D gene is possibly TRBD2 (5 bases). In germline, CDR1 is SGHRS, CDR2 YFSETQ. The germline V and J ends were trimmed by 0 bases and 1 base, with 5 bases remaining between them. The CDR3 length is 13 residues. The CDR3 here is CASSLAGSYEQYF. The CDR3, as DNA: TGCGCCAGCAGCTTGGCGGGATCCTACGAGCAGTACTTC. Supplemented by reference TRBV5-1 and TRBJ2-7, the full variable domain reads KAGVTQTPRYLIKTRGQQVTLSCSPISGHRSVSWYQQTPGQGLQFLFEYFSETQRNKGNFPGRFSGRQFSNSRSEMNVSTLELGDSALYLCASSLAGSYEQYFGPGTRLTVT.

This rearrangement joins TRBV7-9 to TRBJ2-1; 9 bases fit TRBD2. The V and J ends lost 5 bases and 7 bases, in that order; junction bases with no gene match: 15. CDR3 length: 17 residues. Looked up from germline, CDR1 is SEHNR and CDR2 is FQNEAQ (reference sequence). CDR3 residues: CASSRTETSGDLNEQFF. In nucleotides, the CDR3 is TGTGCCAGCAGCAGGACCGAGACTAGCGGAGACCTGAATGAGCAGTTCTTC.

The gene calls are TRBV4-1 and TRBJ2-7; TRBD2 matches at 15 bases. The V gene's germline CDR1 is MGHRA and CDR2 YSYEKL. With V trimmed by 3 bases and J by 0 bases, 12 bases remained unmatched. The CDR3 sequence is 20 residues long. The CDR3 loop reads CASSQIGTSGRIKSSYEQYF. The CDR3 DNA is TGCGCCAGCAGCCAGATTGGGACTAGCGGGAGGATCAAGAGCTCCTACGAGCAGTACTTC.

This clone has a handful of counts. This sequence joins TRBV2 and TRBJ2-7; a possible D gene is TRBD1 (5 bases). CDR3 length equals 12 residues. The germline V gene encodes CDR1 SNHLY and CDR2 FYNNEI. Trimming removed 8 bases at V and 5 bases at J, with 13 bases between. The CDR3 DNA follows: TGTGCCAGCGGTAGACAGCCCCACGAGCAGTACTTC. This sequence encodes CASGRQPHEQYF.

This chain connects TRBV7-9 to TRBJ2-7; D is possibly TRBD1 (6 bases). This CDR3 comprises 12 residues. Per germline, CDR1 SEHNR and CDR2 FQNEAQ (reference sequence). V lost 4 bases, J lost 5 bases, and 9 bases lay in between. The CDR3: CASSSQGNEQYF. The CDR3 DNA reads TGTGCCAGCAGCTCCCAGGGGAACGAGCAGTACTTC.

V usage is TRBV7-9 and J usage is TRBJ2-4, with a weak D call TRBD2 (5 bases). The CDR3 loop spans 15 amino acids. Germline V CDR1 and CDR2: SEHNR, FQNEAQ (reference sequence). V was trimmed by 2 bases and J by 8 bases, leaving 16 bases between them. The chain's CDR3 is CASSLYLRELDIQYF. The CDR3 coding sequence is TGTGCCAGCAGCTTATATTTGAGGGAGTTGGACATTCAGTACTTC.

The gene calls are TRBV9 and TRBJ2-5; no firm D call. The germline gives CDR1 SGDLS, CDR2 YYNGEE. Trimming took off 4 bases at V and 5 bases at J, with 15 bases between the two ends. The CDR3 covers 14 residues. CDR3 bases: TGTGCCAGCAGCTCTACGACTCTTTCGGAGACCCAGTACTTC. It encodes CASSSTTLSETQYF.

The rearrangement uses TRBV6-6 and TRBJ2-5; 8 bases are shared with TRBD1. CDR1 and CDR2 (germline): MNHNY, SVGAGI (reference sequence). The CDR3 is 15 amino acids. Germline trimming cut 2 bases from V and 6 bases from J; bases unmatched to any gene: 8. The chain's CDR3 is CASSYPQGVGKTQYF. The CDR3 DNA sequence: TGTGCCAGCAGTTACCCACAGGGGGTCGGAAAGACCCAGTACTTC.

This clone was counted between two and nine times. V gene TRBV4-1 combines with J gene TRBJ1-3; D remains unclear. Trimming shortened V by 0 bases and J by 0 bases, and 18 bases separated the two germline ends. Per germline, CDR1 MGHRA and CDR2 YSYEKL. This CDR3 region has 19 residues. CDR3 sequence (DNA): TGCGCCAGCAGCCAAGATCAGTGGAGCCATACAAGCTCTGGAAACACCATATATTTT. Amino acids: CASSQDQWSHTSSGNTIYF.

The CDR3 region is CASKLTSAGNTEAFF. The CDR3 bases are TGTGCCAGCAAGCTTACGTCGGCGGGGAACACTGAAGCTTTCTTT. V is TRBV7-8 and J is TRBJ1-1; the D is unclear. Trimming left V 7 bases short and J 1 base short, with 16 bases between. CDR1 is SGHVS, CDR2 FQNEAQ, per germline. This CDR3 region has 15 residues.

This chain uses TRBV5-1 with TRBJ1-1, with a tentative D call TRBD1 (5 bases). CDR1 is SGHRS, CDR2 YFSETQ, per germline. Trimming stripped 0 bases from V and 3 bases from J, with 12 bases between. This CDR3 contains 15 residues. The CDR3 bases are TGCGCCAGCAGCTTGGTAATCGGGGGGGACACTGAAGCTTTCTTT. Amino acid sequence: CASSLVIGGDTEAFF.

This chain uses TRBV6-1 with TRBJ2-4, with 9 positions matching TRBD1. V trimming: 2 bases; J trimming: 9 bases; junction bases outside the gene matches: 11. This CDR3 region has 16 residues. Germline V gives CDR1 MNHNS, CDR2 SASEGT. The CDR3 coding sequence is TGTGCCAGCAGTGAATGGGGGGAAGGGACAGGGAGCATTCAGTACTTC. Its translation is CASSEWGEGTGSIQYF.

This clone appeared once. The V call is TRBV7-9, the J call TRBJ2-5; the match to TRBD2 covers 8 bases. CDR3 length: 17 amino acids. Unmatched junction bases numbered 12, after V lost 5 bases and J lost 1 base. Germline CDR1 reads SEHNR; CDR2 reads FQNEAQ (reference sequence). The CDR3 loop reads CASSLPRGDILQETQYF. Here the CDR3 DNA reads TGTGCCAGCAGCCTCCCGCGGGGGGATATACTCCAAGAGACCCAGTACTTC.

The rearrangement joins TRBV5-1 to TRBJ1-5; TRBD1 aligns across 8 bases. The CDR3 has 13 amino acids. The germline V gene has CDR1 SGHRS and CDR2 YFSETQ. With 5 bases clipped from V and 7 bases from J, the junction kept 5 bases outside the gene matches. The CDR3 bases are TGCGCCAGCAGGGACAGGGCGGACCAGCCCCAGCATTTT. Translating gives CASRDRADQPQHF.

The chain links TRBV27 to TRBJ2-7; 8 bases map to TRBD1. CDR3 size: 15 residues. The germline CDR1 and CDR2 sequences are MNHEY and SMNVEV (reference sequence). V dropped 1 base and J dropped 2; count of bases not matched to a gene: 4. The CDR3 is CASSLFPQGAYEQYF. CDR3 nucleotide sequence: TGTGCCAGCAGTTTATTCCCACAGGGGGCCTACGAGCAGTACTTC.